These 29 T cell receptor beta chains came from one sample sequenced in a study of immune evolution from preneoplasia to lung adenocarcinoma. The table came from immunoSEQ multiplex PCR; TCRdb's copy has only in-frame clones and leaves some out. The sample carries roughly 4,000 clones, about 85% recorded once. The sequenced material came from FFPE minimally invasive lung adenocarcinoma tissue. The receptors derive from a donor of 70 years or more with lung adenocarcinoma.

The CDR3 region has the DNA TGTGCCAGCAGCCCACGGGGGCCCTACAATGAGCAGTTCTTC. It is translated as CASSPRGPYNEQFF. The rearrangement uses TRBV11-2 and TRBJ2-1; tentatively, D is TRBD1 or TRBD2 (6 bases each). The V end lost 5 bases, the J end lost 2 bases, and 10 bases lay between the germline ends. CDR1 is SGHAT, CDR2 FQNNGV, per germline. The CDR3 has 14 amino acids.

This chain joins TRBV11-2 and TRBJ1-1; 9 bases map to TRBD1. The ends lost 5 bases at V and 1 base at J; junction bases unmatched: 5. The CDR3 runs 15 residues. Germline V gives CDR1 SGHAT, CDR2 FQNNGV. CDR3 amino acids: CASSTIQGANTEAFF. The CDR3 nucleotides are TGTGCCAGCAGCACAATACAGGGGGCGAACACTGAAGCTTTCTTT.

This chain links TRBV28 with TRBJ1-4; no clear D. This CDR3 is 12 amino acids long. The V gene's germline CDR1 is MDHEN and CDR2 SYDVKM. Trimming removed 3 bases from V and 7 bases from J, with 6 bases in between. CDR3 DNA: TGTGCCAGCAGTTTTAACGGTGAAAAACTGTTTTTT. Translating gives CASSFNGEKLFF.

This clone was detected only a few times. This chain links TRBV11-2 with TRBJ1-2; D gene ambiguous. From germline, CDR1 is SGHAT and CDR2 FQNNGV. CDR3 size: 13 residues. The V gene lost 5 bases and the J gene lost 3 bases, with 10 bases spanning the gap. Here the CDR3 DNA reads TGTGCCAGCAGCCCCGACTCCGACTATGGCTACACCTTC. Its protein is CASSPDSDYGYTF.

The rearrangement joins TRBV9 to TRBJ1-5; 9 bases are shared with TRBD1. The CDR3 has 14 amino acids. In germline, CDR1 is SGDLS, CDR2 YYNGEE. The trim removed 1 base at V and 7 bases at J, leaving 3 bases unmatched. CDR3 loop: CASSVWTGDQPQHF. CDR3 in DNA: TGTGCCAGCAGCGTATGGACAGGGGACCAGCCCCAGCATTTT.

The chain links TRBV29-1 to TRBJ1-1, with TRBD1 identical over 7 bases. The junction had 12 bases not matched to a gene; V was cut back by 7 bases and J by 4 bases. The length of the CDR3 is 14 residues. The germline V gene has CDR1 SQVTM and CDR2 ANQGSEA. This CDR3 reads CSAGTAPAGTEAFF. The DNA of the CDR3 is TGCAGCGCCGGGACAGCCCCAGCGGGCACTGAAGCTTTCTTT.

The chain has TRBV6-5 and TRBJ1-4; possible D gene TRBD1, 5 bases. Germline V gives CDR1 MNHEY, CDR2 SVGAGI. Trimming pared 2 bases from V and 5 bases from J, leaving 9 bases between. The CDR3 has 14 residues. As DNA, the CDR3 is TGTGCCAGCAGTTACAGGGGAGGCAATGAAAAACTGTTTTTT. Translating gives CASSYRGGNEKLFF.

J is TRBJ2-7 and V is TRBV30; D is unclear. Germline loops: CDR1 GTSNPN, CDR2 SVGIG (reference sequence). V gave up 0 bases and J gave up 5 bases, with 20 bases separating them. The CDR3 has 16 residues. CDR3 protein: CAWSVGGNVPPHEQYF. CDR3 coding DNA: TGTGCCTGGAGTGTAGGTGGTAACGTCCCCCCCCACGAGCAGTACTTC.

The chain joins TRBV10-3 to TRBJ2-3; D not certain. Trimming took 0 bases from V and 2 from J, leaving 6 bases between them. The CDR3 loop spans 14 amino acids. Germline V gene sequence: CDR1 ENHRY, CDR2 SYGVKD. The CDR3 nucleotides read TGTGCCATCAGTGAGTCCTCCCCCACAGATACGCAGTATTTT. As protein: CAISESSPTDTQYF.

The sample holds a few counts of this clone. The chain is built from TRBV5-4 and TRBJ2-1, with TRBD2 as a possible D gene (5 bases). V lost 0 bases and J lost 12, with 13 bases in between. Germline V lookup: CDR1 SGHNT, CDR2 YYREEE (reference sequence). CDR3 length equals 13 residues. CDR3 protein: CASSLEPGGGQFF. In nucleotides, the CDR3 is TGTGCCAGCAGCTTGGAACCCGGTGGAGGGCAGTTCTTC.

The chain recombines TRBV25-1 with TRBJ2-7, with D possibly matching TRBD1 (6 bases). In germline, CDR1 is MGHDK, CDR2 SYGVNS. The CDR3 consists of 13 residues. The V and J ends lost 6 bases and 5 bases respectively, with 14 bases between them. The CDR3 nucleotides are TGTGCCAGCAGGGGAACAGGGCTGGACGAGCAGTACTTC. Protein product: CASRGTGLDEQYF.

The V call is TRBV9, the J call TRBJ1-4; weak D call: TRBD1 (5 bases). This CDR3 is 15 amino acids long. V lost 0 bases to trimming and J lost 7 bases, with 13 bases between them. From germline, CDR1 is SGDLS and CDR2 YYNGEE. CDR3 nucleotide sequence: TGTGCCAGCAGCGTAGCTGGGGGGAGCGGTGAAAAACTGTTTTTT. It encodes CASSVAGGSGEKLFF.

The chain uses TRBV7-3 and TRBJ2-1; no definite D call. Trimming removed 0 bases at V and 10 bases at J, with 10 bases between. CDR1 is SGHTA and CDR2 is FQGTGA in the germline V gene. The CDR3 extends over 13 amino acids. The CDR3 region is CASSLTYGGEQFF. The CDR3, as DNA: TGTGCCAGCAGCTTAACGTACGGTGGCGAGCAGTTCTTC.

This sequence joins TRBV6-6 and TRBJ2-3, with 8 bases lining up with TRBD1. The CDR3 sequence is 14 residues long. CDR1 is MNHNY and CDR2 is SVGAGI in the germline V gene (reference sequence). With V trimmed by 6 bases and J by 4 bases, 6 bases remained unmatched. The CDR3 loop reads CASSLDRVADTQYF. The CDR3 nucleotides read TGTGCCAGCAGCCTGGACAGGGTCGCAGATACGCAGTATTTT.

CDR3 DNA sequence: TGCGCCAGCAGCTTGGGACAGGGCACTAGCGGGAGGAGGGACAATGAGCAGTTCTTC. This gives the protein CASSLGQGTSGRRDNEQFF. The gene calls are TRBV5-1 and TRBJ2-1; 12 bases are shared with TRBD2. The junction had 12 bases not matched to a gene; V was cut back by 0 bases and J by 5 bases. Germline V lookup: CDR1 SGHRS, CDR2 YFSETQ. CDR3 length equals 19 residues.

V usage is TRBV27 and J usage is TRBJ2-1, with TRBD2 matching over 15 bases. V shed 6 bases and J 9 bases; nucleotides not matched to a gene: 9. CDR3 length equals 16 residues. Germline lookup yields CDR1 MNHEY and CDR2 SMNVEV (reference sequence). The CDR3 protein is CASSLGWTSGRVEQFF. CDR3 sequence (DNA): TGTGCCAGCAGCCTAGGCTGGACTAGCGGGAGGGTTGAGCAGTTCTTC.

The chain couples TRBV7-8 to TRBJ1-3; D perhaps matches TRBD1 (6 bases). V lost 5 bases and J 0 bases, leaving 14 bases between the germline ends. The germline V gene encodes CDR1 SGHVS and CDR2 FQNEAQ. This CDR3 region has 16 residues. The DNA for the CDR3 is TGTGCCAGCAGCAAAACGGGGGCTAGCTCTGGAAACACCATATATTTT. This codes for CASSKTGASSGNTIYF.

The rearrangement joins TRBV6-1 to TRBJ2-2; the D is unclear. The CDR3 spans 14 residues. The germline V gene encodes CDR1 MNHNS and CDR2 SASEGT. Trimming removed 6 bases at V and 0 bases at J, with 8 bases between. CDR3: CASRGVANTGELFF. Written as DNA, the CDR3 is TGTGCCAGCAGGGGCGTCGCGAACACCGGGGAGCTGTTTTTT.

The V call is TRBV7-9, the J call TRBJ2-3; unclear D gene. Trimming left V 5 bases short and J 4 bases short, with 10 bases between. Germline loops: CDR1 SEHNR, CDR2 FQNEAQ (reference sequence). The CDR3 contains 13 residues. The CDR3 DNA is TGTGCCAGCAGCCCATCCAGTCCAGATACGCAGTATTTT. Translating gives CASSPSSPDTQYF.

There are a few counts of this clone. V gene TRBV7-2 combines with J gene TRBJ2-1, with TRBD2 as a possible D gene (6 bases). The CDR3 extends over 15 amino acids. With 1 base removed from V and 5 bases from J, the gap between germline ends came to 12 bases. Germline V gene data show CDR1 as SGHTA and CDR2 as FQGNSA. CDR3 DNA: TGTGCCAGCAGCTTAGGGGGGGACTTGCACAATGAGCAGTTCTTC. Protein product: CASSLGGDLHNEQFF.

The chain uses TRBV5-1 and TRBJ1-1; TRBD1 agrees at 9 bases. The CDR3 is 14 amino acids. Germline assignment: CDR1 SGHRS and CDR2 YFSETQ. Trimming cost V 1 base and J 5 bases; bases outside gene matches: 3. Here the CDR3 reads CASSLTQGATEAFF. CDR3 in DNA: TGCGCCAGCAGCTTGACACAGGGGGCTACTGAAGCTTTCTTT.

V usage is TRBV7-6 and J usage is TRBJ1-3; 11 bases fit TRBD1. J lost 6 bases, V lost 5 bases, and 6 bases had no gene match. Germline CDR1 is SGHVS and CDR2 is FNYEAQ. The CDR3 is 15 amino acids. The DNA for the CDR3 is TGTGCCAGCAGCCCTGGGACAGGGGGAGCAAACACCATATATTTT. The encoded protein is CASSPGTGGANTIYF.

This clone has just one count. The V call is TRBV5-6, the J call TRBJ1-3, with TRBD1 matching 8 bases. The CDR3 spans 15 residues. Germline V gene lookup returns CDR1 SGHDT and CDR2 YYEEEE. With 3 bases clipped from V and 2 bases from J, the junction kept 4 bases outside the gene matches. CDR3 sequence (DNA): TGTGCCAGCAGCTCGGTACAGGGGGCTGGAAACACCATATATTTT. Encoded protein: CASSSVQGAGNTIYF. Filled out from reference TRBV5-6 and TRBJ1-3, the complete variable domain reads DAGVTQSPTHLIKTRGQQVTLRCSPKSGHDTVSWYQQALGQGPQFIFQYYEEEERQRGNFPDRFSGHQFPNYSSELNVNALLLGDSALYLCASSSVQGAGNTIYFGEGSWLTVV.

A single count supports this clone. The J gene is TRBJ2-1, the V gene TRBV7-3; D not certain. The V gene's germline CDR1 is SGHTA and CDR2 FQGTGA. V was pared by 5 bases and J by 11 bases, with 16 bases between. The CDR3 has 13 amino acids. CDR3: CASSRRVQDQQFF. CDR3 DNA: TGTGCCAGCAGCCGAAGGGTCCAGGATCAGCAGTTCTTC. Supplemented by reference TRBV7-3 and TRBJ2-1, the full variable domain reads GAGVSQTPSNKVTEKGKYVELRCDPISGHTALYWYRQSLGQGPEFLIYFQGTGAADDSGLPNDRFFAVRPEGSVSTLKIQRTERGDSAVYLCASSRRVQDQQFFGPGTRLTVL.

The chain couples TRBV6-1 to TRBJ1-1; a possible D gene is TRBD1 (6 bases). V was pared by 7 bases and J by 7 bases, with 19 bases between. The CDR3 has 14 residues. Germline V gives CDR1 MNHNS, CDR2 SASEGT. CDR3 sequence reads: CASKFSGAEGEAFF. CDR3 bases: TGTGCCAGCAAGTTCTCAGGGGCCGAGGGTGAAGCTTTCTTT.

This chain's CDR3 is CASSLARREGNEQFF. In DNA, the CDR3 is TGCGCCAGCAGCTTGGCCAGGCGGGAGGGGAATGAGCAGTTCTTC. This chain joins TRBV5-1 and TRBJ2-1, with 9 nucleotides matching TRBD2. This CDR3 comprises 15 residues. V dropped 0 bases and J dropped 7; count of bases not matched to a gene: 5. Germline V gives CDR1 SGHRS, CDR2 YFSETQ.

The chain carries TRBV15 and TRBJ2-7; 7 positions match TRBD1. Germline V gives CDR1 LNHNV, CDR2 YYDKDF (reference sequence). V lost 4 bases, J lost 2 bases, and 2 bases stayed unmatched. This CDR3 is 13 amino acids long. In DNA, the CDR3 is TGTGCCACCAGCACAGGGGGTCCCTACGAGCAGTACTTC. Encoded protein: CATSTGGPYEQYF.

CDR3 sequence (DNA): TGTGCCAGCAGCTTAGCGGGGGGCCTCGGCCCCAAAAACATTCAGTACTTC. The encoded protein is CASSLAGGLGPKNIQYF. The chain links TRBV11-1 to TRBJ2-4; D may be TRBD1 or TRBD2 (6 bases each). Germline CDR1 is SGHAT and CDR2 is FQDESV (reference sequence). CDR3 length: 17 residues. The germline V and J ends were trimmed by 0 bases and 2 bases, with 14 bases remaining between them.

V and J are TRBV6-4 and TRBJ2-2; tentative D call: TRBD2 (6 bases). Per the germline V gene, CDR1 is MRHNA and CDR2 is SNTAGT. The CDR3 extends over 17 amino acids. Trimming left V 0 bases short and J 4 bases short, with 15 bases between. The CDR3 nucleotides are TGTGCCAGCAGTGACTCGAGTCGAGGGCGGGGCACCGGGGAGCTGTTTTTT. It specifies CASSDSSRGRGTGELFF.